This T cell receptor (beta chain) emerged from a study of patients and donors after allogeneic stem cell transplantation. In its sample, this clonotype was seen many times. TCRdb recomputed calls from the RT-PCR reads with MiXCR, one row per CDR3 protein. The table has about 960,000 distinct CDR3 sequences, roughly 18% seen once. CDR3 length: 15 residues. V was clipped by 1 base and J by 4 bases; unmatched bases: 4. This receptor was identified in a human donor who was either an allogeneic HSCT recipient or a stem cell or donor lymphocyte infusion donor (not recorded which). It is not recorded whose cells these are; they may come from a transplant donor. V usage is TRBV12-3 or TRBV12-4 and J usage is TRBJ2-3, with 8 bases aligning to TRBD1. The specimen was blood, either unsorted or a sorted T cell fraction (not recorded which). CDR3 region: CASSLGDRTADTQYF. The CDR3 nucleotides are TGTGCCAGCAGTTTAGGGGACAGGACCGCAGATACGCAGTATTTT.